The 22 T cell receptor beta chains below all came from one sample that was sequenced in a study of cytomegalovirus exposure and HLA in healthy donors. Amplification used 60 Vbeta primers and 13 Jbeta primers. TCRdb keeps only in-frame clones here, not all; method: immunoSEQ multiplex PCR. The sample includes about 99,000 clones, under 80% of them seen just once. The sample comprised PBMCs. These TCRs come from a woman younger than 30 in good health and CMV-seropositive.

The V call is TRBV27, the J call TRBJ2-1; tentatively, D is TRBD1 (7 bases). The CDR3 runs 15 residues. In germline, CDR1 is MNHEY, CDR2 SMNVEV (reference sequence). The V gene lost 5 bases and the J gene lost 7 bases, with 18 bases spanning the gap. CDR3 DNA sequence: TGTGCCAGCAGTCTTGTGGAACAGGGGAGGAATGAGCAGTTCTTC. Translated, it gives CASSLVEQGRNEQFF.

The chain joins TRBV28 to TRBJ1-1, with D possibly TRBD1 on 6 matching bases. Between the trimmed V and J ends, which lost 6 bases and 4 bases, there was a span of 12 bases. This CDR3 is built from 13 residues. Germline V gives CDR1 MDHEN, CDR2 SYDVKM. In nucleotides, the CDR3 is TGTGCCAGCAGGACCACAGGGAGCACTGAAGCTTTCTTT. Its protein product is CASRTTGSTEAFF.

This clone has a handful of counts. The V call is TRBV7-2, the J call TRBJ2-5; 7 nucleotides line up with TRBD1. Germline CDR1 reads SGHTA; CDR2 reads FQGNSA. This CDR3 has 14 amino acids. With 8 bases clipped from V and 5 bases from J, the junction kept 11 bases outside the gene matches. CDR3 nucleotides: TGTGCCAGCGGCCGGGACAGTCACGAGGAGACCCAGTACTTC. This translates into CASGRDSHEETQYF.

The V and J genes are TRBV5-1 and TRBJ2-7; D may be TRBD1 (6 bases). V shed 7 bases and J shed 6 bases, with 17 bases lying between them. This CDR3 has 13 residues. CDR1 SGHRS and CDR2 YFSETQ come from the germline V gene. Written as DNA, the CDR3 is TGCGCCAGCTCAGACACAGGGACCCTCGAGCAGTACTTC. Protein: CASSDTGTLEQYF.

The chain employs TRBV7-6 and TRBJ1-2, with D possibly being TRBD1 (6 bases). This CDR3 has 18 amino acids. Germline values: CDR1 SGHVS, CDR2 FNYEAQ. V gave up 3 bases and J gave up 2 bases, with 22 bases separating them. The CDR3, as DNA: TGTGCCAGCAGCTTCGGGAATCTGGACAGCATATCGAACTATGGCTACACCTTC. This codes for CASSFGNLDSISNYGYTF.

The chain combines TRBV29-1 with TRBJ2-1, with 9 bases fitting TRBD2. V lost 5 bases, J lost 7 bases, and 9 bases stayed unmatched. The V gene's germline CDR1 is SQVTM and CDR2 ANQGSEA. The CDR3 totals 14 residues. The CDR3 is CSVRGGGARNEQFF. In DNA form, the CDR3 reads TGCAGCGTTCGGGGCGGGGGGGCCAGGAATGAGCAGTTCTTC.

The J gene is TRBJ2-3, the V gene TRBV5-1; D is possibly TRBD1 (5 bases). Germline V gene lookup returns CDR1 SGHRS and CDR2 YFSETQ. The V end was cut by 0 bases, the J end by 0 bases, with 8 bases between. The CDR3 totals 15 residues. The CDR3 sequence is CASSLGGQSTDTQYF. For the CDR3, the DNA is TGCGCCAGCAGCTTGGGGGGCCAAAGCACAGATACGCAGTATTTT. Drawing the rest from reference TRBV5-1 and TRBJ2-3, the complete variable domain is KAGVTQTPRYLIKTRGQQVTLSCSPISGHRSVSWYQQTPGQGLQFLFEYFSETQRNKGNFPGRFSGRQFSNSRSEMNVSTLELGDSALYLCASSLGGQSTDTQYFGPGTRLTVL.

The sample holds a few counts of this clone. This chain joins TRBV4-3 and TRBJ2-7, with 11 nucleotides matching TRBD2. The V gene's germline CDR1 is LGHNA and CDR2 YSLEER. Unmatched junction bases numbered 4, after V lost 3 bases and J lost 3 bases. This CDR3 is built from 15 residues. The CDR3 region is CASSHYGTSGYEQYF. CDR3 nucleotides: TGCGCCAGCAGCCATTACGGGACTAGCGGCTACGAGCAGTACTTC.

The chain employs TRBV7-3 and TRBJ1-5; weak D call: TRBD1 (5 bases). Trimming cost V 3 bases and J 7 bases, with 19 bases left between them. The V gene's germline CDR1 is SGHTA and CDR2 FQGTGA. The CDR3 is made up of 16 amino acids. In nucleotides, the CDR3 is TGTGCCAGCAGCTTCTATCGTGCCTGGGGCTCCCAGCCCCAGCATTTT. It codes for CASSFYRAWGSQPQHF.

V and J are TRBV10-3 and TRBJ2-1; D gene ambiguous. Germline CDR1 is ENHRY and CDR2 is SYGVKD. Trimming pared 0 bases from V and 3 bases from J, leaving 3 bases between. The CDR3 runs 13 residues. The CDR3 coding sequence is TGTGCCATCAGTGAGTCCGGCTACAATGAGCAGTTCTTC. Residues: CAISESGYNEQFF.

This clone was seen only a few times. The chain uses TRBV6-5 and TRBJ1-3; tentative D call: TRBD1 (5 bases). The length of the CDR3 is 16 residues. Germline V gene lookup returns CDR1 MNHEY and CDR2 SVGAGI. V lost 0 bases and J lost 0, with 9 bases in between. This CDR3 reads CASSYSSGDSGNTIYF. The CDR3 bases are TGTGCCAGCAGTTACTCGTCGGGGGACTCTGGAAACACCATATATTTT.

The chain combines TRBV5-6 with TRBJ2-7; possible D gene TRBD1, 6 bases. The CDR3 sequence is 13 residues long. Trimming took off 4 bases at V and 2 bases at J, with 10 bases between the two ends. The germline V gene has CDR1 SGHDT and CDR2 YYEEEE. Here the CDR3 DNA reads TGTGCCAGCAGCATGTGGGGGCCCTACGAGCAGTACTTC. This translates into CASSMWGPYEQYF.

The V gene is TRBV27, the J gene TRBJ2-1; 9 positions agree with TRBD1. Germline V gene lookup returns CDR1 MNHEY and CDR2 SMNVEV (reference sequence). V shed 4 bases and J 4 bases; nucleotides not matched to a gene: 20. The CDR3 is made up of 20 amino acids. The CDR3 bases are TGTGCCAGCAGTTCCCTCGGACAGGGGCTCGGACTACTAGATTACAATGAGCAGTTCTTC. Amino acid sequence: CASSSLGQGLGLLDYNEQFF.

The genes are TRBV4-2 and TRBJ2-5; 8 bases fit TRBD2. The V and J ends lost 4 bases and 8 bases, in that order; junction bases with no gene match: 15. The length of the CDR3 is 16 residues. Germline values: CDR1 LGHNA, CDR2 YNFKEQ. In nucleotides, the CDR3 is TGTGCCAGCAGCCCGAGCCCACTAGCGGCCATAGGAACCCAGTACTTC. This sequence encodes CASSPSPLAAIGTQYF.

This chain connects TRBV28 to TRBJ1-2; 7 bases fit TRBD1. The CDR3 has 12 residues. Trimming cost V 7 bases and J 8 bases; bases outside gene matches: 7. Germline V gives CDR1 MDHEN, CDR2 SYDVKM. The CDR3 DNA reads as TGTGCCAGCAAATTCACAGGGGCAGGCTACACCTTC. Its protein is CASKFTGAGYTF.

The rearrangement links TRBV7-2 to TRBJ2-3; 10 nucleotides match TRBD2. The ends lost 1 base at V and 4 bases at J; junction bases unmatched: 5. There are 16 residues in the CDR3. From germline, CDR1 is SGHTA and CDR2 FQGNSA. CDR3 residues: CASSLERGGLSDTQYF. CDR3 in DNA: TGTGCCAGCAGCTTAGAGCGGGGGGGCCTGTCAGATACGCAGTATTTT. Variable domain in full (rest from reference TRBV7-2 and TRBJ2-3): GAGVSQSPSNKVTEKGKDVELRCDPISGHTALYWYRQSLGQGLEFLIYFQGNSAPDKSGLPSDRFSAERTGGSVSTLTIQRTQQEDSAVYLCASSLERGGLSDTQYFGPGTRLTVL.

The chain combines TRBV2 with TRBJ2-3, with 11 bases aligning to TRBD2. With V trimmed by 2 bases and J by 0 bases, 7 bases remained unmatched. The CDR3 covers 18 residues. Per the germline V gene, CDR1 is SNHLY and CDR2 is FYNNEI. As DNA, the CDR3 is TGTGCCAGCAGTGAATTACTAGCGGGGGTTCTTAGCACAGATACGCAGTATTTT. This gives the protein CASSELLAGVLSTDTQYF.

This clone was counted once. The genes are TRBV29-1 and TRBJ1-4; D unresolved. CDR1 is SQVTM, CDR2 ANQGSEA, per germline. V lost 6 bases and J lost 3, with 2 bases in between. The CDR3 covers 10 residues. This CDR3 is CSVANEKLFF. CDR3 bases: TGCAGCGTCGCTAATGAAAAACTGTTTTTT.

The chain uses TRBV7-3 and TRBJ2-3, with 9 bases aligning to TRBD2. Germline CDR1 SGHTA, CDR2 FQGTGA. CDR3 length: 16 residues. Trimming cost V 1 base and J 4 bases; bases outside gene matches: 6. CDR3 amino acids: CASSLIAGEEADTQYF. The DNA for the CDR3 is TGTGCCAGCAGCTTAATAGCGGGAGAGGAGGCAGATACGCAGTATTTT.

The rearrangement joins TRBV5-4 to TRBJ1-1; D gene uncertain. The CDR3 sequence is 13 residues long. Germline CDR1 is SGHNT and CDR2 is YYREEE (reference sequence). V was pared by 4 bases and J by 2 bases, with 9 bases between. DNA of the CDR3: TGTGCCAGCAGCACCGGTCAAAACACTGAAGCTTTCTTT. Its protein product is CASSTGQNTEAFF.

This clone has a handful of counts. V usage is TRBV5-4 and J usage is TRBJ1-4; maybe TRBD1 (5 bases). There are 15 residues in the CDR3. Trimming shortened V by 4 bases and J by 3 bases, and 13 bases separated the two germline ends. Germline values: CDR1 SGHNT, CDR2 YYREEE (reference sequence). CDR3 in DNA: TGTGCCAGCAGCGCGGGGGGGGTCGCTAATGAAAAACTGTTTTTT. Its translation: CASSAGGVANEKLFF.

The V call is TRBV5-4, the J call TRBJ2-6; 9 bases align to TRBD1. V lost 1 base to trimming and J lost 2 bases; unmatched junction nucleotides: 4. Germline lookup yields CDR1 SGHNT and CDR2 YYREEE (reference sequence). The CDR3 is made up of 17 amino acids. CDR3: CASSLFTGGAGANVLTF. In DNA form, the CDR3 reads TGTGCCAGCAGCTTGTTCACAGGGGGCGCTGGGGCCAACGTCCTGACTTTC.